The 16 T cell receptor beta chains in this list originate from one sample, sequenced in a study of blood T cell repertoires in COVID-19. TCRdb keeps only in-frame clones here, not all; method: immunoSEQ multiplex PCR. The sample includes about 130,000 clones, about nine tenths of them seen just once. Material: peripheral blood. The receptors derive from a man aged 45 to 65 with acute or convalescent COVID-19.

The chain carries TRBV7-9 and TRBJ2-5; 13 nucleotides agree with TRBD2. V lost 3 bases to trimming and J lost 4 bases; unmatched junction nucleotides: 5. CDR1 is SEHNR and CDR2 is FQNEAQ in the germline V gene (reference sequence). The CDR3 is 16 residues long. The CDR3 here is CASSFGLAGAGETQYF. In DNA form, the CDR3 reads TGTGCCAGCAGCTTCGGACTAGCGGGAGCAGGAGAGACCCAGTACTTC.

This sequence joins TRBV2 and TRBJ2-7; 8 bases line up with TRBD1. Germline-derived CDR1 and CDR2 are SNHLY and FYNNEI. The V and J ends lost 6 bases and 0 bases, in that order; junction bases with no gene match: 7. The CDR3 sequence is 15 residues long. For the CDR3, the DNA is TGTGCCAGCAGAAAACCAGGGGGCGCCTCCTACGAGCAGTACTTC. Its translation: CASRKPGGASYEQYF.

The V gene is TRBV5-4, the J gene TRBJ1-2, with 8 bases that match TRBD1. The length of the CDR3 is 14 residues. With 5 bases clipped from V and 5 bases from J, the junction kept 8 bases outside the gene matches. Germline lookup yields CDR1 SGHNT and CDR2 YYREEE (reference sequence). CDR3 amino acids: CASRFFTGGYGYTF. The CDR3 DNA sequence: TGTGCCAGCAGATTCTTTACAGGGGGATATGGCTACACCTTC.

In its sample, this clone was seen a few times. The rearrangement links TRBV19 to TRBJ2-4; D is perhaps TRBD1 (5 bases). The CDR3 is 14 residues long. Deletions cut 5 bases from V and 6 bases from J, with 14 bases between. CDR1 is LNHDA, CDR2 SQIVND, per germline (reference sequence). The CDR3 protein is CASSPRQSINIQYF. The CDR3 bases are TGTGCCAGTAGTCCACGACAGTCTATAAACATTCAGTACTTC.

The rearrangement links TRBV7-6 to TRBJ1-4; unclear D gene. V lost 1 base and J 8 bases, leaving 14 bases between the germline ends. Looked up from germline, CDR1 is SGHVS and CDR2 is FNYEAQ. The CDR3 spans 15 residues. DNA for the CDR3: TGTGCCAGCAGCTTAGGGCCTGTTGATGTCGAAAAACTGTTTTTT. This encodes CASSLGPVDVEKLFF.

The gene calls are TRBV6-4 and TRBJ1-5, with TRBD1 as a possible D gene (5 bases). CDR1 and CDR2 from the germline V gene are MRHNA and SNTAGT. V lost 5 bases and J lost 4, with 15 bases in between. The CDR3 covers 15 residues. CDR3 nucleotide sequence: TGTGCCAGCAGTCCGCGGGGGGGAAGGAATCAGCCCCAGCATTTT. It encodes CASSPRGGRNQPQHF.

Only a few counts were recorded for this clone. The chain has TRBV5-6 and TRBJ2-7, with D possibly being TRBD2 (6 bases). V was cut by 7 bases and J by 2 bases, with 19 bases left in between. The CDR3 covers 15 residues. CDR1 is SGHDT and CDR2 is YYEEEE in the germline V gene. CDR3: CASAYSGLPPYEQYF. For the CDR3, the DNA is TGTGCCAGCGCCTATAGCGGACTACCGCCCTACGAGCAGTACTTC.

CDR3 in amino acids: CASSVGRGRNTEAFF. The CDR3, as DNA: TGTGCCAGCAGCGTGGGCAGGGGGAGGAACACTGAAGCTTTCTTT. The V and J genes are TRBV5-4 and TRBJ1-1, with TRBD1 matching over 7 bases. The CDR3 runs 15 residues. Trimming took 4 bases from V and 1 from J; bases not matched to a gene: 7. Germline lookup yields CDR1 SGHNT and CDR2 YYREEE (reference sequence).

The chain couples TRBV28 to TRBJ1-2; 8 bases are a match to TRBD1. Unmatched junction bases numbered 10, after V lost 5 bases and J lost 8 bases. CDR1 and CDR2 (germline): MDHEN, SYDVKM. The CDR3 is made up of 14 amino acids. This CDR3 is CASSPSGGAKGYTF. The CDR3 region has the DNA TGTGCCAGCAGTCCATCAGGGGGCGCTAAAGGCTACACCTTC.

The CDR3 loop is CASSLEVGQGYNSPLHF. CDR3 DNA: TGCGCCAGCAGCTTGGAAGTGGGACAGGGGTATAATTCACCCCTCCACTTT. The chain links TRBV5-1 to TRBJ1-6, with TRBD1 identical over 10 bases. The CDR3 is made up of 17 amino acids. The germline CDR1 and CDR2 sequences are SGHRS and YFSETQ. J was trimmed by 4 bases and V by 0 bases; bases with no gene match: 4.

V gene TRBV7-3 combines with J gene TRBJ2-6; D is unresolved. V lost 1 base to trimming and J lost 0 bases, with 10 bases between them. The CDR3 covers 17 residues. The germline gives CDR1 SGHTA, CDR2 FQGTGA. As DNA, the CDR3 is TGTGCCAGCAGCTTAATGGGCAGGTCCTCTGGGGCCAACGTCCTGACTTTC. Translating it yields CASSLMGRSSGANVLTF.

This chain links TRBV20-1 with TRBJ2-1; a weak D match, TRBD1 (6 bases). The CDR3 has 14 amino acids. CDR1 and CDR2 (germline): DFQATT, SNEGSKA (reference sequence). V shed 3 bases and J shed 0 bases, with 9 bases lying between them. As DNA, the CDR3 is TGCAGTGCTAGTGGACAGTTCTCCTACAATGAGCAGTTCTTC. This sequence encodes CSASGQFSYNEQFF.

The chain couples TRBV19 to TRBJ1-2, with D perhaps matching TRBD1 (6 bases). The CDR3 totals 14 residues. Germline V gene sequence: CDR1 LNHDA, CDR2 SQIVND (reference sequence). The V and J ends lost 5 bases and 5 bases respectively, with 15 bases between them. The CDR3: CASSRGGLGYGYTF. The CDR3 DNA reads TGTGCCAGTAGTCGGGGGGGGCTTGGGTATGGCTACACCTTC.

The V call is TRBV6-5, the J call TRBJ1-6, with D tentatively TRBD1 (5 bases). CDR1 MNHEY and CDR2 SVGAGI come from the germline V gene. V shed 10 bases and J shed 9 bases, with 22 bases lying between them. The CDR3 is 15 residues long. The CDR3 region has the DNA TGTGCCACCTCGCCAGGGACTTGGGGTGGTTCACCCCTCCACTTT. It specifies CATSPGTWGGSPLHF.

This clone was found once. The chain employs TRBV7-9 and TRBJ1-2; 7 bases agree with TRBD1. Germline assignment: CDR1 SEHNR and CDR2 FQNEAQ (reference sequence). V trimming: 1 base; J trimming: 4 bases; junction bases outside the gene matches: 6. The CDR3 is 15 residues long. The CDR3 spells CASSLVLAGGYGYTF. In nucleotides, the CDR3 is TGTGCCAGCAGCTTAGTCTTGGCAGGGGGCTATGGCTACACCTTC.

The rearrangement joins TRBV28 to TRBJ1-5; D might be TRBD1 (6 bases). The CDR3 is made up of 17 amino acids. V lost 3 bases and J 7 bases, leaving 22 bases between the germline ends. Germline V gene data show CDR1 as MDHEN and CDR2 as SYDVKM. In DNA form, the CDR3 reads TGTGCCAGCAGTTTTCTAACAATCGACAGGCTTACCCAGCCCCAGCATTTT. It encodes CASSFLTIDRLTQPQHF. The variable domain in full, completed from reference TRBV28 and TRBJ1-5, reads DVKVTQSSRYLVKRTGEKVFLECVQDMDHENMFWYRQDPGLGLRLIYFSYDVKMKEKGDIPEGYSVSREKKERFSLILESASTNQTSMYLCASSFLTIDRLTQPQHFGDGTRLSIL.